Listed below are T cell receptor beta chains from one sample, sequenced in a study of human thymus T cells. Sequenced by immunoSEQ multiplex PCR; TCRdb stores in-frame clones only, minus some. Of 65,000 to 90,000 clones detected, 90% to 95% appear once; the ten largest clones hold about 0.032%. Sequencing was carried out using thymus tissue. These receptors were taken from a girl under three years old with a congenital heart defect but otherwise immunologically healthy. Both conserved end residues are part of each CDR3. The order of the fields is V gene, J gene, D gene, clone size, CDR3 protein, CDR3 DNA. The D gene is left open where the match is weak. Size tells how often a clone was seen (once, few, many) or the class of an expanded clone, and some rows leave it out.

TRBV4-3,TRBJ2-7,TRBD1,-,CASSQDLDRSYEQYF,TGCGCCAGCAGCCAAGATTTGGACAGGTCCTACGAGCAGTACTTC
TRBV5-6,TRBJ2-7,-,once,CASNHDGASYEQYF,TGTGCCAGCAACCACGACGGGGCCTCCTACGAGCAGTACTTC
TRBV28,TRBJ2-7,-,-,CASSSCHEQYF,TGTGCCAGCAGTTCCTGTCACGAGCAGTACTTC
TRBV10-3,TRBJ1-2,TRBD1,few,CAISPKQGGYGYTF,TGTGCCATCAGCCCCAAACAGGGGGGCTATGGCTACACCTTC
TRBV7-2,TRBJ2-2,-,-,CASSLLDQGRGDTGELFF,TGTGCCAGCAGCTTATTGGATCAGGGGAGAGGTGACACCGGGGAGCTGTTTTTT
TRBV28,TRBJ1-3,-,-,CASSLGGHPRTGNTIYF,TGTGCCAGCAGTTTAGGAGGTCATCCTAGGACCGGAAACACCATATATTTT
TRBV27,TRBJ1-4,TRBD1,-,CASRDLRGEGAREKLFF,TGTGCCAGCAGGGACCTGCGAGGGGAGGGGGCTAGAGAAAAACTGTTTTTT
TRBV4-1,TRBJ1-2,-,-,CASGVPLSGGGYTF,TGCGCCAGCGGGGTCCCCTTGTCCGGGGGTGGCTACACCTTC
TRBV6-6,TRBJ2-1,-,-,CASNPLADRENEQFF,TGTGCCAGCAACCCTCTAGCGGACAGGGAGAATGAGCAGTTCTTC
TRBV11-2,TRBJ2-4,-,-,CASSLDKGSRMAKNIQYF,TGTGCCAGCAGCTTAGATAAAGGTTCGAGGATGGCCAAAAACATTCAGTACTTC
TRBV7-9,TRBJ1-4,-,-,CASSLLSRPGRIEKLFF,TGTGCCAGCAGCTTATTATCGAGACCAGGGAGGATTGAAAAACTGTTTTTT
TRBV7-9,TRBJ2-7,-,-,CASSIAYAGTYIYYEQYF,TGTGCCAGCAGCATAGCCTACGCCGGGACCTATATTTACTACGAGCAGTACTTC
TRBV25-1,TRBJ2-1,TRBD2,-,CASSEFRPPGLARNEQFF,TGTGCCAGCAGTGAATTCCGACCTCCGGGACTAGCAAGGAATGAGCAGTTCTTC
TRBV5-1,TRBJ2-3,TRBD1,-,CASSPPDRGDIRTQYF,TGCGCCAGCAGCCCCCCGGACAGGGGCGACATTCGTACGCAGTATTTT
TRBV9,TRBJ2-3,-,-,CASSPGRAGNTQYF,TGTGCCAGCAGCCCAGGCAGGGCCGGAAATACGCAGTATTTT
TRBV28,TRBJ2-4,TRBD2,-,CAVGHGTSGLAKNIQYF,TGTGCCGTAGGTCACGGGACTAGCGGCCTAGCCAAAAACATTCAGTACTTC
TRBV19,TRBJ2-1,TRBD2,-,CASSASGSSLYNEQFF,TGTGCCAGTAGTGCTAGCGGGAGTTCTCTTTACAATGAGCAGTTCTTC
TRBV19,TRBJ1-5,-,-,CASSTPPGGQPQHF,TGTGCCAGTTCGACTCCGCCCGGAGGTCAGCCCCAGCATTTT
TRBV2,TRBJ1-1,TRBD1,-,CASRAYDRGNMNTEAFF,TGTGCCAGCAGGGCGTACGACAGGGGGAACATGAACACTGAAGCTTTCTTT
TRBV30,TRBJ1-1,TRBD1,-,CAWSVRDRGRPVTEAFF,TGTGCCTGGAGTGTACGGGACAGGGGGCGCCCGGTCACTGAAGCTTTCTTT
TRBV4-1,TRBJ2-5,-,-,CASSQGPHDPPIKETQYF,TGCGCCAGCAGCCAAGGACCTCACGACCCCCCGATCAAAGAGACCCAGTACTTC
TRBV6-1,TRBJ1-4,TRBD1,-,CASSGPGTVNEKLFF,TGTGCCAGCAGTGGACCCGGGACAGTGAATGAAAAACTGTTTTTT
TRBV14,TRBJ2-3,TRBD2,-,CASSQEPGLAGGIDTQYF,TGTGCCAGCAGCCAAGAGCCGGGACTAGCGGGAGGGATAGATACGCAGTATTTT
TRBV6-6,TRBJ1-1,-,-,CASIRRPAAGAEAFF,TGTGCCAGCATTCGACGCCCGGCGGCGGGAGCTGAAGCTTTCTTT
TRBV2,TRBJ2-1,-,-,CASRRTTGQDRGGDNEQFF,TGTGCCAGCAGGAGAACTACAGGACAGGATAGGGGGGGAGACAATGAGCAGTTCTTC
TRBV4-1,TRBJ2-3,-,-,CASSQVRRSVRASTDTQYF,TGCGCCAGCAGCCAAGTACGCCGTTCGGTCCGGGCTAGCACAGATACGCAGTATTTT
TRBV7-2,TRBJ2-1,TRBD2,-,CASSLSFLRLAGVNEQFF,TGTGCCAGCAGCCTCTCCTTCCTGCGTCTAGCGGGAGTAAATGAGCAGTTCTTC
TRBV10-1,TRBJ2-5,-,-,CASSAVGHAGFRSETQYF,TGCGCCAGCAGTGCGGTGGGGCATGCGGGCTTTAGGTCGGAGACCCAGTACTTC
TRBV19,TRBJ2-3,TRBD1,-,CASSPRTGPTDTQYF,TGTGCCAGTAGTCCTCGGACAGGGCCGACAGATACGCAGTATTTT
TRBV21-1,TRBJ2-1,-,-,CASSKGPTVSSYNEQFF,TGTGCCAGCAGCAAAGGACCGACAGTAAGCTCCTACAATGAGCAGTTCTTC
TRBV5-5,TRBJ2-3,TRBD2,once,CASSLSTSGNTDTQYF,TGTGCCAGCAGCTTGAGTACTAGCGGTAACACAGATACGCAGTATTTT
TRBV11-2,TRBJ2-7,TRBD2,-,CASSLDLSGTSVYEQYF,TGTGCCAGCAGCTTAGACCTTTCGGGGACTAGTGTTTACGAGCAGTACTTC
TRBV7-9,TRBJ1-2,-,-,CASSLLGAHGYTF,TGTGCCAGCAGCTTACTCGGGGCCCATGGCTACACCTTC
TRBV4-2,TRBJ1-2,-,-,CASSQDEGQTDYGYTF,TGTGCCAGCAGCCAAGATGAGGGCCAAACGGACTATGGCTACACCTTC
TRBV6-5,TRBJ2-1,-,-,CASSYSWRFNEQFF,TGTGCCAGCAGTTACTCGTGGAGGTTCAATGAGCAGTTCTTC
TRBV9,TRBJ2-7,TRBD1,-,CASSAQDRGNEQYF,TGTGCCAGCAGCGCCCAGGACAGGGGCAACGAGCAGTACTTC
TRBV5-1,TRBJ2-7,TRBD1,-,CASSLRDRPYEQYF,TGCGCCAGCAGCCTCCGGGACAGGCCCTACGAGCAGTACTTC
TRBV7-2,TRBJ1-2,-,-,CASSLSGGTNYGYTF,TGTGCCAGCAGCTTATCCGGGGGGACTAACTATGGCTACACCTTC
TRBV18,TRBJ2-2,-,once,CASSPPSANTGELFF,TGTGCCAGCTCACCCCCTAGCGCGAACACCGGGGAGCTGTTTTTT
TRBV7-2,TRBJ2-7,TRBD2,once,CASSLLAGEFEQYF,TGTGCCAGCAGCTTACTAGCGGGAGAATTTGAGCAGTACTTC
TRBV27,TRBJ1-2,-,-,CASAMRQSYGYTF,TGTGCGAGCGCCATGAGACAGTCCTATGGCTACACCTTC
TRBV11-3,TRBJ2-3,-,-,CASSSGSGGDTQYF,TGTGCCAGCAGCTCGGGGAGTGGCGGAGATACGCAGTATTTT
TRBV4-3,TRBJ2-7,TRBD2,-,CASSQDRLAGGPDRYEQYF,TGCGCCAGCAGCCAAGATCGGCTAGCGGGAGGGCCGGATAGGTACGAGCAGTACTTC
TRBV2,TRBJ1-1,TRBD1,-,CASSEDCPGQGNTEAFF,TGTGCCAGCAGTGAAGATTGCCCGGGACAGGGAAACACTGAAGCTTTCTTT
TRBV5-4,TRBJ2-2,TRBD1,-,CASHIRGTGSNTGELFF,TGTGCCAGCCATATTAGGGGGACAGGTTCTAACACCGGGGAGCTGTTTTTT
TRBV5-1,TRBJ2-4,-,-,CASSFEGTAKNIQYF,TGCGCCAGCAGCTTCGAGGGAACGGCCAAAAACATTCAGTACTTC
TRBV25-1,TRBJ2-3,TRBD2,-,CASRASGRTDTQYF,TGTGCCAGCAGAGCTAGCGGGAGGACAGATACGCAGTATTTT
TRBV9,TRBJ2-2,TRBD2,-,CASSVVPPLNGRVTGELFF,TGTGCCAGCAGCGTAGTGCCCCCCCTGAACGGGAGGGTAACCGGGGAGCTGTTTTTT
TRBV18,TRBJ2-1,-,-,CASSPRERGSSYNEQFF,TGTGCCAGCTCACCACGGGAAAGGGGAAGCTCCTACAATGAGCAGTTCTTC
TRBV18,TRBJ2-1,TRBD2,-,CASSLAGVPIGGYNEQFF,TGTGCCAGCTCACTAGCGGGAGTCCCTATAGGGGGCTACAATGAGCAGTTCTTC
TRBV5-4,TRBJ1-3,TRBD1,-,CASSRETGPIYF,TGTGCCAGCAGCCGGGAGACAGGGCCCATATATTTT
TRBV4-2,TRBJ2-1,-,once,CASSPRPTEYNEQFF,TGTGCCAGCAGCCCCCGCCCCACAGAGTACAATGAGCAGTTCTTC